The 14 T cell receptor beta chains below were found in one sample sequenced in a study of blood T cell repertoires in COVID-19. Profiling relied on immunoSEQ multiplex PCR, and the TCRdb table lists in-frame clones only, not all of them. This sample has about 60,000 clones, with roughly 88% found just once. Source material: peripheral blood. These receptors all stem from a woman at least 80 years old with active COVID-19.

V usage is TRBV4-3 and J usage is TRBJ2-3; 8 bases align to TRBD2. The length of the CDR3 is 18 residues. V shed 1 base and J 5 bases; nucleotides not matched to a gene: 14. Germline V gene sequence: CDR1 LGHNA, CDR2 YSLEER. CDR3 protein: CASSQGPSGGGRGDTQYF. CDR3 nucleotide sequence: TGCGCCAGCAGCCAAGGGCCTTCTGGCGGGGGGCGGGGAGATACGCAGTATTTT.

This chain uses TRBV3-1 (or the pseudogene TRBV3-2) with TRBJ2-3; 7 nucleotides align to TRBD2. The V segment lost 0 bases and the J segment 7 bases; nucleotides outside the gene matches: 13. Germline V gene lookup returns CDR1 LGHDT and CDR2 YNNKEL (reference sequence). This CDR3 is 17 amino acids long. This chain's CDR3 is CASSQDRDYLMGYTQYF. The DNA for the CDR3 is TGTGCCAGCAGCCAAGATAGGGACTACCTTATGGGTTATACGCAGTATTTT.

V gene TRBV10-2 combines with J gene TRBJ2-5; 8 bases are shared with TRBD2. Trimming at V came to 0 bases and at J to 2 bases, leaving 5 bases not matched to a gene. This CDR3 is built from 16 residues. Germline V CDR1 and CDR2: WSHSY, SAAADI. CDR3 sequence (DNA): TGCGCCAGCAGTGAGTCGGGGGTAGCGGGGCAAGAGACCCAGTACTTC. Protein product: CASSESGVAGQETQYF.

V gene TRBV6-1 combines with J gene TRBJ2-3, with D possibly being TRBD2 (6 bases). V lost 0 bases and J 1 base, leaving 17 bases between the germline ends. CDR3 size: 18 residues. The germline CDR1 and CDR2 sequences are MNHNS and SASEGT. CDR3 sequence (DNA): TGTGCCAGCAGTGAAGCCCGTCTAGCGCGGATCCGCACAGATACGCAGTATTTT. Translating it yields CASSEARLARIRTDTQYF.

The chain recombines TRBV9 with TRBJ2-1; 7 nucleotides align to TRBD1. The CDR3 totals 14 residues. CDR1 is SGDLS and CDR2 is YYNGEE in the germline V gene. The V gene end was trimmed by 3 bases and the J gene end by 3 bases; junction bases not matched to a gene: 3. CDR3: CASSARDSYNEQFF. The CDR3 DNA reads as TGTGCCAGCAGCGCCCGGGACAGCTACAATGAGCAGTTCTTC.

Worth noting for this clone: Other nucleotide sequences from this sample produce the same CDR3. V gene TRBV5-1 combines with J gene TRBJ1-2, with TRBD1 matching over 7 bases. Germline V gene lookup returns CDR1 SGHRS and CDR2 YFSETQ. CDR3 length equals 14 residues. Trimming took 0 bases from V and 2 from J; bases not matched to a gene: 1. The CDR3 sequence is CASSLGQGNYGYTF. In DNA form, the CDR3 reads TGCGCCAGCAGCTTGGGACAGGGAAACTATGGCTACACCTTC.

In DNA form, the CDR3 reads TGCAGCGTTCTCGGAGGGGCAGGGAGCTCCTACGAGCAGTACTTC. Translating it yields CSVLGGAGSSYEQYF. The chain carries TRBV29-1 and TRBJ2-7, with a possible D match to TRBD2 (6 bases). V was pared by 5 bases and J by 0 bases, with 17 bases between. Germline V gene sequence: CDR1 SQVTM, CDR2 ANQGSEA. The CDR3 contains 15 residues.

The CDR3 loop is CASSLGQGFRQPQHF. In DNA form, the CDR3 reads TGTGCCAGCAGTCTCGGACAGGGGTTTCGGCAGCCCCAGCATTTT. The chain employs TRBV6-2 or TRBV6-3 and TRBJ1-5, with 9 bases aligning to TRBD1. Germline trimming cut 5 bases from V and 7 bases from J; bases unmatched to any gene: 9. The CDR3 is 15 residues long. Germline lookup yields CDR1 MNHEY and CDR2 SVGEGT.

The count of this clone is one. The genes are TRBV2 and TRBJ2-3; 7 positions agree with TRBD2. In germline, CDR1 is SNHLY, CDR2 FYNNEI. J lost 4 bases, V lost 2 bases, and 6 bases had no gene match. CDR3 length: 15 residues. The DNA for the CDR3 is TGTGCCAGCAGTGAATGGTCTCGGGGGGCAGATACGCAGTATTTT. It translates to CASSEWSRGADTQYF.

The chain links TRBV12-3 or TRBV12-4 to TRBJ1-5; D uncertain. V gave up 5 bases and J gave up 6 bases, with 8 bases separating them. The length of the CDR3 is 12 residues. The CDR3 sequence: CASSPYPQPQHF. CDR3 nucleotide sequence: TGTGCCAGCAGTCCCTATCCTCAGCCCCAGCATTTT.

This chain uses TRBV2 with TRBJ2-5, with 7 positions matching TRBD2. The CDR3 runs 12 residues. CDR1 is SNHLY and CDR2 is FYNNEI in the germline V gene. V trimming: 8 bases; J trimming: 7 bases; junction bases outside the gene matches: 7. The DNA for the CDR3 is TGTGCCAGCCTCCAAGGGGAGGGGACCCAGTACTTC. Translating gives CASLQGEGTQYF.

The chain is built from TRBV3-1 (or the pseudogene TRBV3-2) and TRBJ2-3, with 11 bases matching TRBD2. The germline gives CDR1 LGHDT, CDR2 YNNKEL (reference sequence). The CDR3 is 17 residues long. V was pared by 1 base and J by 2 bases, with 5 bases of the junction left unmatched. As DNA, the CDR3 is TGTGCCAGCAGCCAAGTTGCTAGCGGGGGGTACACAGATACGCAGTATTTT. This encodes CASSQVASGGYTDTQYF.

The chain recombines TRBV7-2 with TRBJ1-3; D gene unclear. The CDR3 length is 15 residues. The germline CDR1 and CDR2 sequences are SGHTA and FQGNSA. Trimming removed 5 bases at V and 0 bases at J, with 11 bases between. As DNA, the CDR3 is TGTGCCAGCAGCCGCGCATCCCCCTCTGGAAACACCATATATTTT. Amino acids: CASSRASPSGNTIYF.

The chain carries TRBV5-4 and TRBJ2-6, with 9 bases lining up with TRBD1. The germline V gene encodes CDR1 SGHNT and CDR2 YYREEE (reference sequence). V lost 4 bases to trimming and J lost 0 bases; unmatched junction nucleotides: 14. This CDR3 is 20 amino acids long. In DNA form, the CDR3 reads TGTGCCAGCAGCCGCCTCGGGACAGGGAGCTTGTACTCTGGGGCCAACGTCCTGACTTTC. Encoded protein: CASSRLGTGSLYSGANVLTF.